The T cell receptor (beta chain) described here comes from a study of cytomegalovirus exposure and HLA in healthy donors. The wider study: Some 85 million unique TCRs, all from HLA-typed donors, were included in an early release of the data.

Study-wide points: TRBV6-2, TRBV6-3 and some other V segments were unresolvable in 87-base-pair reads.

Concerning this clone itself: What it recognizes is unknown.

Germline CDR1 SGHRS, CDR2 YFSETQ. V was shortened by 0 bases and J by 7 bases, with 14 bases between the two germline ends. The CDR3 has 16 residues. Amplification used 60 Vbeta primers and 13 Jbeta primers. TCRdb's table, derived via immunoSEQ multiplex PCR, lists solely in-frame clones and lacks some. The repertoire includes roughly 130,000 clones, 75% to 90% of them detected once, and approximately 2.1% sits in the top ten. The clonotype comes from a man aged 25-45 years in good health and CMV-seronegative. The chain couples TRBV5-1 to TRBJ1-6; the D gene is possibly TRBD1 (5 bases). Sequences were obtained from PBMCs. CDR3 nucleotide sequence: TGCGCCAGCAGCTTGGGGCTAGACAGACCCAATTCACCCCTCCACTTT. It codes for CASSLGLDRPNSPLHF.